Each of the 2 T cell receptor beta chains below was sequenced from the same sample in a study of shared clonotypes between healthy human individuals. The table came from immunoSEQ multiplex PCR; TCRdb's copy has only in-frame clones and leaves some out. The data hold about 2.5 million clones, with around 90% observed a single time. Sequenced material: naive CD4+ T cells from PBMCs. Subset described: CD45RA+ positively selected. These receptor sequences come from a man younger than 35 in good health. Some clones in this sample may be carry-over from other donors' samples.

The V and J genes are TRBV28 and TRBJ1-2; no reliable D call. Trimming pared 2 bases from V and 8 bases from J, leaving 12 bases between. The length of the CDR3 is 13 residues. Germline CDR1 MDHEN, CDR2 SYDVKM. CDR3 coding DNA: TGTGCCAGCAGTTTACCCCAGAGGAAGGGCTACACCTTC. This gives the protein CASSLPQRKGYTF.

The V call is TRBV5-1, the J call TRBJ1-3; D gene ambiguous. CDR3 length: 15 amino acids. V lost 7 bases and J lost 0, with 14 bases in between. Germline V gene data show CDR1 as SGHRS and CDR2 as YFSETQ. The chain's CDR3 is CASSVGRSSGNTIYF. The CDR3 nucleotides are TGCGCCAGCTCGGTCGGGAGATCCTCTGGAAACACCATATATTTT.